A single sample is the source of the 7 T cell receptor beta chains below, sequenced in a study of cytomegalovirus exposure and HLA in healthy donors. With 60 Vbeta and 13 Jbeta primers, the PCR was carried out. The method was immunoSEQ multiplex PCR; TCRdb's version includes in-frame clones alone and lacks a portion of them. The sample consists of around 200,000 clones, roughly 79% of them appearing once. The source material was PBMCs. Every receptor here comes from a woman between 18 and 29 years old in good health and CMV-seronegative.

CDR3 DNA sequence: TGCGCCAGCAGTCAGGGGCGATCTCTTTACAATGAGCAGTTCTTC. Protein sequence: CASSQGRSLYNEQFF. The V gene is TRBV23-1, the J gene TRBJ2-1; a weak D match, TRBD1 (5 bases). TRBV23-1 is treated as an ORF (open reading frame) with a function not yet certain. Trimming left V 3 bases short and J 4 bases short, with 13 bases between. The CDR3 length is 15 residues.

About this clone: Mismatch with germline at one junction end may stem from a read error. This rearrangement joins TRBV6-5 to TRBJ1-1; 7 positions agree with TRBD1. CDR1 is MNHEY and CDR2 is SVGAGI in the germline V gene. The CDR3 spans 14 residues. The CDR3 here is CASSSGQKNAEAFF. CDR3 in DNA: TGTGCCAGCAGTTCGGGACAGAAGAACGCTGAAGCTTTCTTT.

This chain links TRBV6-6 with TRBJ1-3; D is undetermined. Germline V lookup: CDR1 MNHNY, CDR2 SVGAGI (reference sequence). This CDR3 has 13 residues. With 5 bases removed from V and 0 bases from J, the gap between germline ends came to 5 bases. The CDR3 sequence is CASSTTSGNTIYF. The CDR3 DNA reads as TGTGCCAGCAGTACAACCTCTGGAAACACCATATATTTT.

The chain has TRBV4-1 and TRBJ2-7, with D tentatively TRBD2 (5 bases). The CDR3 contains 16 residues. Germline CDR1 is MGHRA and CDR2 is YSYEKL. Trimming took 1 base from V and 2 from J, leaving 15 bases between them. This CDR3 reads CASSQVRAGVPYEQYF. CDR3 coding DNA: TGCGCCAGCAGCCAAGTCCGGGCCGGGGTCCCCTACGAGCAGTACTTC.

The gene calls are TRBV6-6 and TRBJ1-6; the D gene is possibly TRBD1 (5 bases). The V and J ends lost 0 bases and 14 bases respectively, with 11 bases between them. Per the germline V gene, CDR1 is MNHNY and CDR2 is SVGAGI (reference sequence). The CDR3 is 13 amino acids. CDR3 amino acids: CASSYSQGGTLHF. DNA for the CDR3: TGTGCCAGCAGTTACTCCCAGGGTGGGACCCTCCACTTT.

In its sample, this clone was seen once. The chain is built from TRBV6-1 and TRBJ2-2; 9 nucleotides agree with TRBD1. Germline-derived CDR1 and CDR2 are MNHNS and SASEGT. V was pared by 3 bases and J by 1 base, with 3 bases of the junction left unmatched. This CDR3 contains 16 residues. CDR3 region: CASSETGGKNTGELFF. The CDR3 DNA reads as TGTGCCAGCAGTGAGACAGGGGGAAAGAACACCGGGGAGCTGTTTTTT.

This rearrangement joins TRBV7-2 to TRBJ1-2; weak D call: TRBD1 (5 bases). Germline CDR1 is SGHTA and CDR2 is FQGNSA. The CDR3 sequence is 16 residues long. Trimming took off 4 bases at V and 0 bases at J, with 15 bases between the two ends. Written as DNA, the CDR3 is TGTGCCAGCAGCTGGGACCGCACGGGGGCTAACTATGGCTACACCTTC. Encoded protein: CASSWDRTGANYGYTF.